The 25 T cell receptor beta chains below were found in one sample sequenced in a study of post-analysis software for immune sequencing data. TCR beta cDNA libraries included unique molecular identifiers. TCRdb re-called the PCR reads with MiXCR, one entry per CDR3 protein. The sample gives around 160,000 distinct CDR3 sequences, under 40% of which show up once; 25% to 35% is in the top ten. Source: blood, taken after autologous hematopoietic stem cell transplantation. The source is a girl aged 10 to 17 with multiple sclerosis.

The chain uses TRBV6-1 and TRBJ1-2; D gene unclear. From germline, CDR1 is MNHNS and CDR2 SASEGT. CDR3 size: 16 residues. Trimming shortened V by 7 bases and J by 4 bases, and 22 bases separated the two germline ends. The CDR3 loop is CASKPGRTPYGYGYTF. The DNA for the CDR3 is TGTGCCAGCAAGCCCGGCCGAACACCTTACGGCTATGGCTACACCTTC.

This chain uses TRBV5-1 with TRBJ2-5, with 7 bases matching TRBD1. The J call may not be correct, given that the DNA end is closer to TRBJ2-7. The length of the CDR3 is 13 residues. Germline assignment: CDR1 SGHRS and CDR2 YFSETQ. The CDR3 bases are TGCGCCAGCAGCCAGGGGACAGCGAACGAGCAGTACTTC. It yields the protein CASSQGTANEQYF.

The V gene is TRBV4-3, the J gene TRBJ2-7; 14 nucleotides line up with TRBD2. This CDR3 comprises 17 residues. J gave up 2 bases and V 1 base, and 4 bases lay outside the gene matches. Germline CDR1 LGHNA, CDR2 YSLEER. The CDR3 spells CASSQVRLAGGPYEQYF. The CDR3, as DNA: TGCGCCAGCAGCCAAGTAAGACTAGCGGGAGGGCCCTACGAGCAGTACTTC.

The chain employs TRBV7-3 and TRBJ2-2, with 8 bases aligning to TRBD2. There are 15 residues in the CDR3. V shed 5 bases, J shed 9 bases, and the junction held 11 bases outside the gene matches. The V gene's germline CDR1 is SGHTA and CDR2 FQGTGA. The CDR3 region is CASSPLAGGGWELFF. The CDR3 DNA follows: TGTGCCAGCAGCCCCTTGGCGGGAGGTGGCTGGGAGCTGTTTTTT.

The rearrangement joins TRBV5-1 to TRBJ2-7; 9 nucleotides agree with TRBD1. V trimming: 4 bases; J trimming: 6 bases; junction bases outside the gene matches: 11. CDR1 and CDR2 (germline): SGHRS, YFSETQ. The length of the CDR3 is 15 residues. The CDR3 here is CASSPRTGDNGEQYF. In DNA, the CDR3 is TGCGCCAGCAGCCCGAGGACAGGGGATAACGGCGAGCAGTACTTC.

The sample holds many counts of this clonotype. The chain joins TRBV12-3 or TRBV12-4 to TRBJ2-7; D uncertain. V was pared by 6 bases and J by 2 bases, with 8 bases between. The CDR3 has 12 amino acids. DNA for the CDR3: TGTGCCAGCAGCGCACCTACCTACGAGCAGTACTTC. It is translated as CASSAPTYEQYF.

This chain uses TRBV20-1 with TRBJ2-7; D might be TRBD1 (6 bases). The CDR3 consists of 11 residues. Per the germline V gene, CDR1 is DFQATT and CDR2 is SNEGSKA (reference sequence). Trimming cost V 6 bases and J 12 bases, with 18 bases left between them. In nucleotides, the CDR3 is TGCAGTGCCACCAGGGGAGAGACCCGGTACTTC. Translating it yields CSATRGETRYF.

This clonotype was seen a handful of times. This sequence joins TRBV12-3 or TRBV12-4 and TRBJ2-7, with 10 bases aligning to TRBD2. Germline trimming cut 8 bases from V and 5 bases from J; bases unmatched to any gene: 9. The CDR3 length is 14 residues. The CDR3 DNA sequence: TGTGCCAGCTCGGCTAGCGGGAGTTCCCACGAGCAGTACTTC. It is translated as CASSASGSSHEQYF.

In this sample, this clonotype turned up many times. The CDR3, as DNA: TGCGCCAGCAGCCAAGAACCCCTTAGGACGCAGTATTTT. It encodes CASSQEPLRTQYF. This chain links TRBV4-1 with TRBJ2-3; D not resolved. CDR3 size: 13 residues. Trimming took off 0 bases at V and 9 bases at J, with 10 bases between the two ends. Germline V lookup: CDR1 MGHRA, CDR2 YSYEKL.

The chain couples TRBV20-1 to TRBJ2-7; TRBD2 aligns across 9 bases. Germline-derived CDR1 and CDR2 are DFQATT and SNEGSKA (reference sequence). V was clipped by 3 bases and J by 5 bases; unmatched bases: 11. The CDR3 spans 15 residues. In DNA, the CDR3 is TGCAGTGCTAGTGAATGGACTAGCGATTTGAACGAGCAGTACTTC. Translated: CSASEWTSDLNEQYF.

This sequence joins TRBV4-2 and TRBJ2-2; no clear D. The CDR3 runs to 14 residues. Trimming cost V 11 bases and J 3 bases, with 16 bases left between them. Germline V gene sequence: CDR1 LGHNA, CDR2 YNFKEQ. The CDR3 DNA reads TGTGCCGTCGGAAACGCACTCCACACCGGGGAGCTGTTTTTT. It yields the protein CAVGNALHTGELFF.

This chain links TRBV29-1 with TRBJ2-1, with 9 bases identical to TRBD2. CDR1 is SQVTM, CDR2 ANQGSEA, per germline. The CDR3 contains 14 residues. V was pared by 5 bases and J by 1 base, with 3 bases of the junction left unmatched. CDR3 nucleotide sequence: TGCAGCGTTCAGAGCGGGGGGTCCTACAATGAGCAGTTCTTC. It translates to CSVQSGGSYNEQFF.

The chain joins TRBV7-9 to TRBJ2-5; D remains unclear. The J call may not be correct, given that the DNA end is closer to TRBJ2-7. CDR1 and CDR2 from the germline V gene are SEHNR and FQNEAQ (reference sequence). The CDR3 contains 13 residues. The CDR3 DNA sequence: TGTGCCAGCAGCCCACTTGCGCCCTACGAGCAGTACTTC. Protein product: CASSPLAPYEQYF.

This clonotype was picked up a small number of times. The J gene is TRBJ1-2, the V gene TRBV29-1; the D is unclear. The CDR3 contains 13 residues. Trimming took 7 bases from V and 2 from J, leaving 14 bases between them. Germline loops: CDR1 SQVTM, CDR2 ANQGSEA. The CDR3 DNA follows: TGCAGCGGCGGTACAGCGCTAAACTATGGCTACACCTTC. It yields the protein CSGGTALNYGYTF.

The CDR3 nucleotides read TGCGCCAGCAGCTTGGAGGCTCCGGGGGACTATGGCTACACCTTC. Its protein product is CASSLEAPGDYGYTF. The rearrangement joins TRBV5-1 to TRBJ1-2; possibly TRBD1 for D (5 bases). This CDR3 spans 15 amino acids. Trimming pared 0 bases from V and 3 bases from J, leaving 12 bases between. CDR1 SGHRS and CDR2 YFSETQ come from the germline V gene.

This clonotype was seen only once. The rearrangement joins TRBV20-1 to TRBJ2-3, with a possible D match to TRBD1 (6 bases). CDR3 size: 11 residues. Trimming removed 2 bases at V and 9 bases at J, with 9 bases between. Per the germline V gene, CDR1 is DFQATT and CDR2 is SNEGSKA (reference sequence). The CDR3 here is CSARQGTTQYF. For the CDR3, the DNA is TGCAGTGCTAGACAGGGGACAACGCAGTATTTT.

In DNA, the CDR3 is TGCAGCGTTGTAGTCCCGGGCGTCAACAATCAGCCCCAGCATTTT. This encodes CSVVVPGVNNQPQHF. The chain employs TRBV29-1 and TRBJ1-5; D gene ambiguous. This CDR3 comprises 15 residues. Germline CDR1 reads SQVTM; CDR2 reads ANQGSEA. V lost 4 bases and J 3 bases, leaving 16 bases between the germline ends.

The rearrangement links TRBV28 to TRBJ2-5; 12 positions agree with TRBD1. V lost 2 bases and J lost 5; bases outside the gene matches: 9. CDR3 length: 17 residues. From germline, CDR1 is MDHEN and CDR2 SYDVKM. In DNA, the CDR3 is TGTGCCAGCAGTTTACCTCCTTTGGGACAGGGGGCGGAGACCCAGTACTTC. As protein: CASSLPPLGQGAETQYF.

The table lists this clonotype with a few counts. CDR3 protein: CASSPSQGGNRLSGQYF. The CDR3 region has the DNA TGTGCCAGCAGCCCATCACAGGGGGGAAACCGCCTGTCCGGGCAGTACTTC. The rearrangement links TRBV7-9 to TRBJ2-7, with TRBD1 identical over 8 bases. V shed 5 bases, J shed 9 bases, and the junction held 21 bases outside the gene matches. The CDR3 spans 17 residues. Germline V gives CDR1 SEHNR, CDR2 FQNEAQ (reference sequence).

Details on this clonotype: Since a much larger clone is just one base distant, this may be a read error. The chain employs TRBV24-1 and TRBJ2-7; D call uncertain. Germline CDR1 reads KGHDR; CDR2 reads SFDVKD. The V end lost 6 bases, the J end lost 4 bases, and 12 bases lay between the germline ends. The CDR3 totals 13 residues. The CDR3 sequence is CATSNPGEYEQYF. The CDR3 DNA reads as TGTGCCACCAGTAATCCAGGAGAGTACGAGCAGTACTTC.

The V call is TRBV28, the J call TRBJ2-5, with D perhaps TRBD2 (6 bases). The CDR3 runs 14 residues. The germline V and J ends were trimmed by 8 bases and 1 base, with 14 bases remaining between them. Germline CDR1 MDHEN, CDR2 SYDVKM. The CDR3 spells CASRVTSSQETQYF. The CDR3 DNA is TGTGCCAGCCGAGTGACTAGTTCCCAAGAGACCCAGTACTTC.

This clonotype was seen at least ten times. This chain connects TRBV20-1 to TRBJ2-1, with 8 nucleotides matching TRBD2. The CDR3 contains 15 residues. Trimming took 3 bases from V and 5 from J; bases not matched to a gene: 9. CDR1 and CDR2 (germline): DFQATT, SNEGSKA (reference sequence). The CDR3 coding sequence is TGCAGTGCTAGTGGAGAAATAGCGGGACACAATGAGCAGTTCTTC. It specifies CSASGEIAGHNEQFF.

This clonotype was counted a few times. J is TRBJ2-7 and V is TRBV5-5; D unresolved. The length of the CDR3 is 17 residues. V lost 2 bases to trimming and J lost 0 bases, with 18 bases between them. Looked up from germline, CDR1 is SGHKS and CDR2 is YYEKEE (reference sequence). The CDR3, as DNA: TGTGCCAGCAGCTTTAGGGCAGCCGATTCCGCCTCCTACGAGCAGTACTTC. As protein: CASSFRAADSASYEQYF. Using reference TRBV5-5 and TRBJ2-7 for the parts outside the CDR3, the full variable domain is DAGVTQSPTHLIKTRGQQVTLRCSPISGHKSVSWYQQVLGQGPQFIFQYYEKEERGRGNFPDRFSARQFPNYSSELNVNALLLGDSALYLCASSFRAADSASYEQYFGPGTRLTVT.

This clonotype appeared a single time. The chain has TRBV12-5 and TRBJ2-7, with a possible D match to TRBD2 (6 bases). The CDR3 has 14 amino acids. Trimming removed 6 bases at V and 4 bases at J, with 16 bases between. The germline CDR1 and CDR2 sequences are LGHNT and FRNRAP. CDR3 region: CASGRRDSTYEQYF. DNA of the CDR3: TGTGCTAGTGGCCGTAGGGACTCCACTTACGAGCAGTACTTC. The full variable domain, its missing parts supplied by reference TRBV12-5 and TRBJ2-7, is DARVTQTPRHKVTEMGQEVTMRCQPILGHNTVFWYRQTMMQGLELLAYFRNRAPLDDSGMPKDRFSAEMPDATLATLKIQPSEPRDSAVYFCASGRRDSTYEQYFGPGTRLTVT.

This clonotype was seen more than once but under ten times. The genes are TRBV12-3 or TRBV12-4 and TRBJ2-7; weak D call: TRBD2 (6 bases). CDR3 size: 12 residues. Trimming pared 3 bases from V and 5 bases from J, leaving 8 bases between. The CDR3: CASSLGGDEQYF. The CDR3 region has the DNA TGTGCCAGCAGTTTGGGCGGGGACGAGCAGTACTTC.